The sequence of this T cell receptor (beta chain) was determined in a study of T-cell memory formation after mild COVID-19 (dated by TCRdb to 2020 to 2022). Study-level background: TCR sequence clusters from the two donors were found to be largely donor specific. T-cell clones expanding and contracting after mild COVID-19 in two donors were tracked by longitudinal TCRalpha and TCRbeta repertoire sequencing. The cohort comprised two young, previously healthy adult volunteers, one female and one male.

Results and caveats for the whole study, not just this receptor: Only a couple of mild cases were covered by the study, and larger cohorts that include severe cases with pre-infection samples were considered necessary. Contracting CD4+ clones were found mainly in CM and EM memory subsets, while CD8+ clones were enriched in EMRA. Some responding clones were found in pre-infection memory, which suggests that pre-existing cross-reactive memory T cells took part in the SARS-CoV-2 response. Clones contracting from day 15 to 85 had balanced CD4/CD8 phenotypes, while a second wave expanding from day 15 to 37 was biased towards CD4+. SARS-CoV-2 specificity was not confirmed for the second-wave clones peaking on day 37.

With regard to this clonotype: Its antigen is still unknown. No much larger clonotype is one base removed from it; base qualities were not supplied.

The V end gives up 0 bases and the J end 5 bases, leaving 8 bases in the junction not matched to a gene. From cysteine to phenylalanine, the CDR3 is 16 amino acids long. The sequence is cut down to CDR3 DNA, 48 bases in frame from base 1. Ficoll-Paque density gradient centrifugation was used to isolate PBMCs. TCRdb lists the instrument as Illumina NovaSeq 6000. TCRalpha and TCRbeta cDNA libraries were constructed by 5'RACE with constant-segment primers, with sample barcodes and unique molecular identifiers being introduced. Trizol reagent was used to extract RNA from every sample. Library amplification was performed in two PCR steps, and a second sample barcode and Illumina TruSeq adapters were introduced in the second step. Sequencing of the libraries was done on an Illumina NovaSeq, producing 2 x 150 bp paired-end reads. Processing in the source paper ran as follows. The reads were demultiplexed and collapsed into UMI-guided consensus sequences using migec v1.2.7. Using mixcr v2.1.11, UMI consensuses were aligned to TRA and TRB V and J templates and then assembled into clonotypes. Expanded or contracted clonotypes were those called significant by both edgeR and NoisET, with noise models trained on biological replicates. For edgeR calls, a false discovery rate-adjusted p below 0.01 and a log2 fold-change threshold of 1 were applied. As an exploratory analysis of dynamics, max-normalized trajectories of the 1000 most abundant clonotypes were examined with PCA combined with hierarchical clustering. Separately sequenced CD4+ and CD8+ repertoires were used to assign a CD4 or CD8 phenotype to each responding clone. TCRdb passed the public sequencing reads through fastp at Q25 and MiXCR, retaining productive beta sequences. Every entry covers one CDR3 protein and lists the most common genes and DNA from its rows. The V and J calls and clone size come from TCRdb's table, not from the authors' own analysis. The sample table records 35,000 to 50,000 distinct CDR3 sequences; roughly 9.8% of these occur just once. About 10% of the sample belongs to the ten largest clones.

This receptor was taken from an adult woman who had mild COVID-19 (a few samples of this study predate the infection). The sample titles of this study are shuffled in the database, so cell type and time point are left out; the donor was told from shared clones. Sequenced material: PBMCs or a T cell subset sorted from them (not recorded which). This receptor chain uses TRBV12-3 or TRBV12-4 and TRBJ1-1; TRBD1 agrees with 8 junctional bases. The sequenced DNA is TGTGCCAGCAGTTTAGCGAGACAGGGGCTAAGGACTGAAGCTTTCTTT. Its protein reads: CASSLARQGLRTEAFF.